One sample yielded the 13 T cell receptor beta chains listed below, sequenced in a study of shared clonotypes between healthy human individuals. TCRdb's table, derived via immunoSEQ multiplex PCR, lists solely in-frame clones and lacks some. The sample carries 2 million to 3 million clones, more than 90% recorded once. Sequenced sample: naive CD4+ T cells sorted from blood. Sample subset: CD45RA+ positively selected. These receptors all stem from a man in his late teens or twenties in good health.

V gene TRBV6-5 combines with J gene TRBJ2-7; D assignment may be TRBD1 or TRBD2 (6 bases each). The germline V and J ends were trimmed by 5 bases and 4 bases, with 15 bases remaining between them. This CDR3 contains 14 residues. CDR1 is MNHEY and CDR2 is SVGAGI in the germline V gene. DNA for the CDR3: TGTGCCAGCAGTCCCGAGGGGGGCCAATACGAGCAGTACTTC. The encoded protein is CASSPEGGQYEQYF.

The chain combines TRBV10-3 with TRBJ2-6; no definite D call. This CDR3 contains 13 residues. V lost 3 bases to trimming and J lost 2 bases, with 2 bases between them. The germline CDR1 and CDR2 sequences are ENHRY and SYGVKD. Here the CDR3 reads CAISEPGANVLTF. CDR3 in DNA: TGTGCCATCAGTGAACCTGGGGCCAACGTCCTGACTTTC.

The chain's CDR3 is CASSVGSSTQETQYF. The DNA of the CDR3 is TGTGCCAGCAGCGTAGGAAGTTCTACCCAAGAGACCCAGTACTTC. This chain connects TRBV9 to TRBJ2-5; no reliable D call. V lost 0 bases, J lost 1 base, and 10 bases lay in between. The CDR3 extends over 15 amino acids. Germline V lookup: CDR1 SGDLS, CDR2 YYNGEE.

This clone was seen only once. CDR3 nucleotide sequence: TGTGCCAGCAGCTTAGCCCCCAGGGCCACCGGGGAGCTGTTTTTT. It encodes CASSLAPRATGELFF. This rearrangement joins TRBV7-2 to TRBJ2-2; weak D call: TRBD1 (5 bases). V shed 0 bases and J shed 4 bases, with 9 bases lying between them. This CDR3 has 15 residues. CDR1 is SGHTA and CDR2 is FQGNSA in the germline V gene.

The chain has TRBV6-1 and TRBJ1-6; unclear D gene. This CDR3 spans 14 amino acids. Germline lookup yields CDR1 MNHNS and CDR2 SASEGT. V was pared by 6 bases and J by 6 bases, with 12 bases between. CDR3 amino acids: CASRLQSPNSPLHF. CDR3 nucleotide sequence: TGTGCCAGCAGACTACAGTCCCCTAATTCACCCCTCCACTTT.

J is TRBJ2-3 and V is TRBV18, with TRBD2 matching 11 bases. CDR1 KGHSH and CDR2 LQKENI come from the germline V gene. The CDR3 has 15 amino acids. V dropped 5 bases and J dropped 2; count of bases not matched to a gene: 3. CDR3 protein: CASSLAGGDTDTQYF. Written as DNA, the CDR3 is TGTGCCAGCTCATTAGCGGGAGGGGACACAGATACGCAGTATTTT.

CDR3 loop: CASGLGTVSRNEQFF. CDR3 coding DNA: TGTGCTAGTGGTTTGGGGACAGTTAGTAGGAATGAGCAGTTCTTC. The rearrangement uses TRBV12-5 and TRBJ2-1; D may be TRBD1 (6 bases). Germline V CDR1 and CDR2: LGHNT, FRNRAP. Trimming took 1 base from V and 7 from J, leaving 14 bases between them. This CDR3 comprises 15 residues.

The chain recombines TRBV6-5 with TRBJ1-4; 7 bases match TRBD1. V was clipped by 6 bases and J by 11 bases; unmatched bases: 15. Germline V CDR1 and CDR2: MNHEY, SVGAGI. The CDR3 extends over 15 amino acids. The CDR3 region has the DNA TGTGCCAGCAGACCCGGACAGGTCACTCCGGGTAAACTGTTTTTT. Protein product: CASRPGQVTPGKLFF.

The chain uses TRBV15 and TRBJ1-5; D possibly corresponds to TRBD1 (6 bases). The CDR3 length is 15 residues. Germline V lookup: CDR1 LNHNV, CDR2 YYDKDF (reference sequence). Trimming removed 4 bases at V and 0 bases at J, with 10 bases between. The DNA of the CDR3 is TGTGCCACCAGCATGGAAGGGGGTAGCAATCAGCCCCAGCATTTT. Translating it yields CATSMEGGSNQPQHF. Variable domain in full (rest from reference TRBV15 and TRBJ1-5): DAMVIQNPRYQVTQFGKPVTLSCSQTLNHNVMYWYQQKSSQAPKLLFHYYDKDFNNEADTPDNFQSRRPNTSFCFLDIRSPGLGDTAMYLCATSMEGGSNQPQHFGDGTRLSIL.

The chain uses TRBV9 and TRBJ2-2; no definite D call. V gave up 0 bases and J gave up 4 bases, with 10 bases separating them. CDR3 length equals 15 residues. CDR1 and CDR2 (germline): SGDLS, YYNGEE. Here the CDR3 reads CASSVEGFSTGELFF. The CDR3 bases are TGTGCCAGCAGCGTAGAGGGCTTTAGCACCGGGGAGCTGTTTTTT.

This chain uses TRBV7-9 with TRBJ1-1; possible D gene TRBD1, 5 bases. There are 15 residues in the CDR3. Trimming removed 1 base from V and 8 bases from J, with 17 bases in between. Germline loops: CDR1 SEHNR, CDR2 FQNEAQ (reference sequence). The CDR3 coding sequence is TGTGCCAGCAGCTTAGAACCCCAGGGCCCCGGAGAAGCTTTCTTT. This encodes CASSLEPQGPGEAFF.

Written as DNA, the CDR3 is TGTGCCAGCAGTTTGACAGGGATGAATTCACCCCTCCACTTT. This encodes CASSLTGMNSPLHF. The J gene is TRBJ1-6, the V gene TRBV27, with TRBD1 matching 7 bases. The CDR3 loop spans 14 amino acids. Germline assignment: CDR1 MNHEY and CDR2 SMNVEV (reference sequence). J lost 7 bases, V lost 3 bases, and 3 bases had no gene match.

The chain has TRBV5-5 and TRBJ2-6; the match to TRBD1 covers 10 bases. CDR3 length: 18 amino acids. Germline CDR1 SGHKS, CDR2 YYEKEE (reference sequence). The junction had 7 bases not matched to a gene; V was cut back by 4 bases and J by 0 bases. The CDR3 reads CASSTVRDRGSGANVLTF. The CDR3, as DNA: TGTGCCAGCAGCACCGTAAGGGACAGGGGCTCTGGGGCCAACGTCCTGACTTTC.